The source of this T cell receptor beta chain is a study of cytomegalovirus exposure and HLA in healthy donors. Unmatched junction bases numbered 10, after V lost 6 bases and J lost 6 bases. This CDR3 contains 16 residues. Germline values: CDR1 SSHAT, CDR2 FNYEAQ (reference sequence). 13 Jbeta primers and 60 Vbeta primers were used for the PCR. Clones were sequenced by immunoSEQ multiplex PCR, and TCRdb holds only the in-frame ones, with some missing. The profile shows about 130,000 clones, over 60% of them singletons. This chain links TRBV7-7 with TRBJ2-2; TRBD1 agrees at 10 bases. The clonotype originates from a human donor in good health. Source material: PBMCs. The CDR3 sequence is CASSPAGQGTAGELFF. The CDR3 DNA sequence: TGTGCCAGCAGTCCAGCGGGACAGGGGACGGCCGGGGAGCTGTTTTTT.